This T cell receptor (beta chain) was recovered during a study of CD8 T cells in Susac syndrome. With random hexamers, roughly 0.45 to 1 ug RNA was reverse transcribed. MiXCR, applied by TCRdb to the immunoSEQ multiplex PCR reads, yields one record per CDR3 protein. The sample has 95,000 to 150,000 distinct CDR3 sequences, over 95% seen once. The CDR3 extends over 13 amino acids. The V gene's germline CDR1 is LGHDT and CDR2 YNNKEL (reference sequence). With 0 bases removed from V and 5 bases from J, the gap between germline ends came to 5 bases. Sequencing was carried out using CD4+ T cells from PBMCs. This chain uses TRBV3-1 with TRBJ1-5; D is ambiguous. The receptor's source is a human donor with Susac syndrome. For the CDR3, the DNA is TGTGCCAGCAGCCAAGATGACGATCAGCCCCAGCATTTT. Its protein is CASSQDDDQPQHF.